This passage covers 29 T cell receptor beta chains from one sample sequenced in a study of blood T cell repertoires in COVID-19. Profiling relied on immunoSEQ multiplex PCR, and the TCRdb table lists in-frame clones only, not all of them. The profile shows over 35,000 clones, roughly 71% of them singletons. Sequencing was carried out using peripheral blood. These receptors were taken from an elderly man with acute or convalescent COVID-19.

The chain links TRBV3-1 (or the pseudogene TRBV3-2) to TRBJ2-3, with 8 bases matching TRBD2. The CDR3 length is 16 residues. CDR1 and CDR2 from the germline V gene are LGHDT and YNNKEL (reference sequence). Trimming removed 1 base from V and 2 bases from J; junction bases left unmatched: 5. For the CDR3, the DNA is TGTGCCAGCAGCCAAGGTACTAGCGGCTTCACAGATACGCAGTATTTT. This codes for CASSQGTSGFTDTQYF.

CDR3 sequence (DNA): TGCGCCAGCAGCTTCAGGGGGCACGGTGAAAAACTGTTTTTT. Its protein product is CASSFRGHGEKLFF. The chain combines TRBV5-1 with TRBJ1-4, with TRBD1 identical over 8 bases. V shed 2 bases and J 7 bases; nucleotides not matched to a gene: 4. This CDR3 is 14 amino acids long. Per the germline V gene, CDR1 is SGHRS and CDR2 is YFSETQ. Combining the CDR3 with reference TRBV5-1 and TRBJ1-4 gives the whole variable domain KAGVTQTPRYLIKTRGQQVTLSCSPISGHRSVSWYQQTPGQGLQFLFEYFSETQRNKGNFPGRFSGRQFSNSRSEMNVSTLELGDSALYLCASSFRGHGEKLFFGSGTQLSVL.

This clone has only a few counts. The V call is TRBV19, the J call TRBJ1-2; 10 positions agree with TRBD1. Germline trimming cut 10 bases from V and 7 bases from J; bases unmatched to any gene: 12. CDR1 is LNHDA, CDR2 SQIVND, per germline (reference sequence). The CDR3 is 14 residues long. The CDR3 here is CATAAKTGGFGYTF. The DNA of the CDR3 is TGTGCCACCGCTGCTAAGACAGGGGGCTTTGGCTACACCTTC.

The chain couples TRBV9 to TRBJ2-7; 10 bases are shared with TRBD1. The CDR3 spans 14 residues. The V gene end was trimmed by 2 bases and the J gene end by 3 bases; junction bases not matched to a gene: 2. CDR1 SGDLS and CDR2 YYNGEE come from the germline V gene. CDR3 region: CASSVRDRGYEQYF. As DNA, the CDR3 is TGTGCCAGCAGCGTCCGGGACAGGGGCTACGAGCAGTACTTC.

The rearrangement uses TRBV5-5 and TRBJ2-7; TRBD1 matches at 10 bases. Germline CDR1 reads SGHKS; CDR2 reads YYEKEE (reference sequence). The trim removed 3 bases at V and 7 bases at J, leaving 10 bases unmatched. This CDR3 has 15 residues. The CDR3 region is CASSWAGTGVEEQYF. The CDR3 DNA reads TGTGCCAGCAGCTGGGCCGGGACAGGGGTCGAGGAGCAGTACTTC.

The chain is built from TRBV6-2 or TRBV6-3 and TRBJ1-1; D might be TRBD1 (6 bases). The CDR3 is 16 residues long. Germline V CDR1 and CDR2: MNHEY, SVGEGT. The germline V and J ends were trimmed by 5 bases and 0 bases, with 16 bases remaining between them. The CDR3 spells CASSLGTSALNTEAFF. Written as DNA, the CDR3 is TGTGCCAGCAGTCTGGGGACAAGTGCCCTGAACACTGAAGCTTTCTTT.

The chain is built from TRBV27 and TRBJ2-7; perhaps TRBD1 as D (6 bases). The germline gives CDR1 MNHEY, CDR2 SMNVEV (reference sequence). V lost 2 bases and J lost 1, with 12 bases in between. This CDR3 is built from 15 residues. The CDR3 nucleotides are TGTGCCAGCAGTTTAGCACAGGGTGCTTCCTACGAGCAGTACTTC. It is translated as CASSLAQGASYEQYF.

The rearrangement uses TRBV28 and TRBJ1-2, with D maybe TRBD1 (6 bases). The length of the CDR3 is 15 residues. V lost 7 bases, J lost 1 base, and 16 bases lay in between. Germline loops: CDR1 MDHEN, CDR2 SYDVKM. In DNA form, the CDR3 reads TGTGCCAGCAAAATCGGGACAAACCTTAACTATGGCTACACCTTC. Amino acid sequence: CASKIGTNLNYGYTF.

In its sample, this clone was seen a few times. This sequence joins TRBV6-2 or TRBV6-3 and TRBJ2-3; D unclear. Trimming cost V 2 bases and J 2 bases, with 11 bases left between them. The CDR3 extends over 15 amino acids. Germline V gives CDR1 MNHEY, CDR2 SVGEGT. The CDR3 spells CASSYPRSDTDTQYF. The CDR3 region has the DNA TGTGCCAGCAGTTACCCGCGGAGCGACACAGATACGCAGTATTTT.

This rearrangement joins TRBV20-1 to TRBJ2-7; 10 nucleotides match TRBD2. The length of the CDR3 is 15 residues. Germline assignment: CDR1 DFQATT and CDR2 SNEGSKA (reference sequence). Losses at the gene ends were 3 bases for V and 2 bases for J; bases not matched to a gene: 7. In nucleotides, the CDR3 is TGCAGTGCTAGTCGAATAGCGGGGGGACCCTACGAGCAGTACTTC. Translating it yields CSASRIAGGPYEQYF.

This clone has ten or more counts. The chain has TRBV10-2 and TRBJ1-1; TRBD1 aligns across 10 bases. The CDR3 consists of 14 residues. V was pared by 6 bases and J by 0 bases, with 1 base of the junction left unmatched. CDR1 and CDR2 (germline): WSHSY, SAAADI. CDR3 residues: CASRGQGMNTEAFF. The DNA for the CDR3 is TGCGCCAGCAGGGGACAGGGGATGAACACTGAAGCTTTCTTT.

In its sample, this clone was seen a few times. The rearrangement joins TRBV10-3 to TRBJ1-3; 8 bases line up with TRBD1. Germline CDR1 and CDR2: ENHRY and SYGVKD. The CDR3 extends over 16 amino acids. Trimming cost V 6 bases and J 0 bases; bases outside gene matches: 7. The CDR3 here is CAIRTTGGASGNTIYF. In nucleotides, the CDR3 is TGTGCCATCAGAACTACAGGGGGGGCCTCTGGAAACACCATATATTTT.

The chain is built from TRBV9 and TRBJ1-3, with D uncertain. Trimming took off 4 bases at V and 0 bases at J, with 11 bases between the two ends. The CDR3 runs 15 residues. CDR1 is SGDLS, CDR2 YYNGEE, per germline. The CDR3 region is CASSKTPVSGNTIYF. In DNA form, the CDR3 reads TGTGCCAGCAGCAAGACACCCGTCTCTGGAAACACCATATATTTT.

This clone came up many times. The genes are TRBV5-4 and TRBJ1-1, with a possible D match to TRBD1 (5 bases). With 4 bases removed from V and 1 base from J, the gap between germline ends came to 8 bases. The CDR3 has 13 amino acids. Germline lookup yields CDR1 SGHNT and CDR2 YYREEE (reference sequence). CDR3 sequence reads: CASSLDRNTEAFF. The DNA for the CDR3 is TGTGCCAGCAGCCTAGACAGGAACACTGAAGCTTTCTTT.

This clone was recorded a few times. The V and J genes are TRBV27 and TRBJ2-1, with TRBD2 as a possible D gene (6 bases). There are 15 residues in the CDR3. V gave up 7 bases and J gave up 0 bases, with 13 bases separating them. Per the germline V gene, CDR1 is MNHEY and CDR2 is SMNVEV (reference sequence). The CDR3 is CASNIDGSSYNEQFF. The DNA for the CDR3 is TGTGCCAGCAATATCGACGGGAGCTCCTACAATGAGCAGTTCTTC.

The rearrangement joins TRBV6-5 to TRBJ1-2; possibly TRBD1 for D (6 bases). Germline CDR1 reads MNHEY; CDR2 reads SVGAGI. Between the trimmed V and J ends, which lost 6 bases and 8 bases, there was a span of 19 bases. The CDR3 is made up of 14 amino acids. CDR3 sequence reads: CASRDDRRGGGYTF. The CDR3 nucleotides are TGTGCCAGCAGGGACGACAGAAGAGGGGGAGGCTACACCTTC.

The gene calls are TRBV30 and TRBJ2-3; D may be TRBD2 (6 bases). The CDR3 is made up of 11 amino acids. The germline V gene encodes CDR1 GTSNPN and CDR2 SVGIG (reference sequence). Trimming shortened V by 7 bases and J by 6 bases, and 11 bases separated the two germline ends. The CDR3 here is CAFSGGDTQYF. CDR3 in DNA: TGTGCCTTTAGCGGCGGGGATACGCAGTATTTT.

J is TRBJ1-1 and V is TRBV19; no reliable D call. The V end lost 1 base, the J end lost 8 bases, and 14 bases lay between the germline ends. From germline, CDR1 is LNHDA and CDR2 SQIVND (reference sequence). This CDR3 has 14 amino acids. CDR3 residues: CASSIGRLRVEAFF. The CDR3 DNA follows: TGTGCCAGTAGTATAGGCCGCTTGCGGGTGGAAGCTTTCTTT.

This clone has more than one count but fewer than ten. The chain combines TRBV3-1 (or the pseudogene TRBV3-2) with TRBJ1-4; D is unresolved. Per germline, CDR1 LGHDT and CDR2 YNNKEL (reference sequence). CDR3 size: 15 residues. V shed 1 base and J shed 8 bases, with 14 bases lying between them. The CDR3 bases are TGTGCCAGCAGCCAAGGTTCCCGGGGTGGGGAAAAACTGTTTTTT. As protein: CASSQGSRGGEKLFF.

CDR3 bases: TGTGCCATCAGTGAGTCGGACGGGGGGGGCTACACCTTC. Translation: CAISESDGGGYTF. The chain recombines TRBV10-3 with TRBJ1-2; D perhaps matches TRBD1 (5 bases). CDR3 length: 13 residues. Germline CDR1 and CDR2: ENHRY and SYGVKD. The germline V and J ends were trimmed by 0 bases and 8 bases, with 10 bases remaining between them.

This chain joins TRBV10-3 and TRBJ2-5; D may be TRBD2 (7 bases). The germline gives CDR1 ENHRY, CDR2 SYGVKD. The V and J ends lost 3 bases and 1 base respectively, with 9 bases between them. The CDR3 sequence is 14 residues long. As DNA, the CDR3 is TGTGCCATCAGTGAAGGGGGGGGCCAAGAGACCCAGTACTTC. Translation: CAISEGGGQETQYF.

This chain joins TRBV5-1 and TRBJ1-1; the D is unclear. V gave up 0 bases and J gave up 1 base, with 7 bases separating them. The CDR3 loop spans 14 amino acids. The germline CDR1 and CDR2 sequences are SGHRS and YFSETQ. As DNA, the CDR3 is TGCGCCAGCAGCTTGGGTTCCGGGAACACTGAAGCTTTCTTT. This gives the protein CASSLGSGNTEAFF.

The CDR3 DNA reads TGTGCCAGCAGTGAATATTCAGGGGCGCAGGAAAAACTGTTTTTT. It codes for CASSEYSGAQEKLFF. V is TRBV25-1 and J is TRBJ1-4; TRBD1 might be the D (6 bases). The CDR3 has 15 amino acids. CDR1 is MGHDK and CDR2 is SYGVNS in the germline V gene. The V end lost 0 bases, the J end lost 8 bases, and 13 bases lay between the germline ends.

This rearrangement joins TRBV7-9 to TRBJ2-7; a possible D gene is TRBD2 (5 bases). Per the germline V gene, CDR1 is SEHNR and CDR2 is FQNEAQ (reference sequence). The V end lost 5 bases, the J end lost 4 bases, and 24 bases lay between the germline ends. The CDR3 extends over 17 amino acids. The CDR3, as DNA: TGTGCCAGCAGCCCGGGCCGGACGGGAAGAGCTGGGTACGAGCAGTACTTC. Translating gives CASSPGRTGRAGYEQYF.

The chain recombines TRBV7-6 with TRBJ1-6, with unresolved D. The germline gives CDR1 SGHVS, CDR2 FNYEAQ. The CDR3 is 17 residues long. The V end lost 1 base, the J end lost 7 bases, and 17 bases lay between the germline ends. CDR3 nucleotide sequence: TGTGCCAGCAGCTTAGAGGGAGGAGCAGGCCGGAATTCACCCCTCCACTTT. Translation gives CASSLEGGAGRNSPLHF.

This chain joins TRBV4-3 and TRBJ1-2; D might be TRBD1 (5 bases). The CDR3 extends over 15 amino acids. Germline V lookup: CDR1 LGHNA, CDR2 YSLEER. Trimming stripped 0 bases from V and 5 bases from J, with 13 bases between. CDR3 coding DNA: TGCGCCAGCAGCCAAGACATGGGAGGGGATTATGGCTACACCTTC. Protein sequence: CASSQDMGGDYGYTF.

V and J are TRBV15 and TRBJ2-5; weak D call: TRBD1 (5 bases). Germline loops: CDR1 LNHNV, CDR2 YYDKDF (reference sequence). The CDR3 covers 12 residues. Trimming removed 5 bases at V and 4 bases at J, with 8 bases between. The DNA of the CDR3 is TGTGCCACCAGCTCTAGGGGAGAGACCCAGTACTTC. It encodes CATSSRGETQYF.

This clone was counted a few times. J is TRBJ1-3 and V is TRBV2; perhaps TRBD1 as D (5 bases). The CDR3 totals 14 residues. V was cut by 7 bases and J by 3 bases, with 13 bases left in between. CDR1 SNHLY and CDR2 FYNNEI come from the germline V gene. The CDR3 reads CASTAWGVGNTIYF. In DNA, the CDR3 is TGTGCCAGCACCGCTTGGGGCGTTGGAAACACCATATATTTT. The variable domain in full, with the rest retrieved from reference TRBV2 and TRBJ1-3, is EPEVTQTPSHQVTQMGQEVILRCVPISNHLYFYWYRQILGQKVEFLVSFYNNEISEKSEIFDDQFSVERPDGSNFTLKIRSTKLEDSAMYFCASTAWGVGNTIYFGEGSWLTVV.

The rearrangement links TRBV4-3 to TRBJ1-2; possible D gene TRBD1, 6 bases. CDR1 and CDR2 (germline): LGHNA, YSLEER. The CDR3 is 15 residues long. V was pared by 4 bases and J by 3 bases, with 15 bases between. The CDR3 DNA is TGCGCCAGCAGCCGAGCCCCCAGGGGTGACTATGGCTACACCTTC. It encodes CASSRAPRGDYGYTF.